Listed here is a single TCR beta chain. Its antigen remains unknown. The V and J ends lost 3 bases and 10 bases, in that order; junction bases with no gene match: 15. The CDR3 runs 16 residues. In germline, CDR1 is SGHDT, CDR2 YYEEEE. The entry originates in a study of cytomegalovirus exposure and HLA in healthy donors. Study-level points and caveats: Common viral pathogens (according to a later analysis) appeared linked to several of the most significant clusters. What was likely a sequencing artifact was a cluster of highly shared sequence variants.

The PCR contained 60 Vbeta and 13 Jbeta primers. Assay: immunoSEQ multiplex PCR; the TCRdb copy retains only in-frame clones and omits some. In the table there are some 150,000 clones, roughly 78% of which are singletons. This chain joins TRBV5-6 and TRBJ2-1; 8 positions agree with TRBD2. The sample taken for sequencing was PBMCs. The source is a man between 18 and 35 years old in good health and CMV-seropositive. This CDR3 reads CASSSQPSGSRVEQFF. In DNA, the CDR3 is TGTGCCAGCAGCTCCCAACCGAGCGGGAGTAGGGTAGAGCAGTTCTTC.